Listed here are 21 T cell receptor beta chains from one sample, sequenced in a study of spatial heterogeneity in lung cancer (dated by TCRdb to between 2019 and 2020). The method was 5' RACE. Instrument on record: NextSeq 500. TCRdb reworked the public reads: Q25 trimming with fastp, MiXCR clone assembly, productive beta chains retained. Entries that share a CDR3 protein sequence are merged under the most common genes and DNA. Present in this sample are approximately 39,000 distinct CDR3 sequences, less than 9.5% of which were seen just once. Approximately 28% of the sample is taken by the ten largest. Read against the paper, the sample's time point label means: sample taken at primary tumor resection. This sample comprised PBMCs, obtained at surgery. Receptors were obtained from a female donor with early-stage non-small cell lung cancer.

This clonotype came up many times. The genes are TRBV5-5 and TRBJ2-5; D tentatively reads TRBD1 or TRBD2 (6 bases each). V was clipped by 2 bases and J by 0 bases, with 11 bases between them. Germline V gene data show CDR1 as SGHKS and CDR2 as YYEKEE (reference sequence). This CDR3 region has 15 residues. CDR3 loop: CASSFAGGDQETQYF. The CDR3, as DNA: TGTGCCAGCAGCTTTGCCGGGGGCGACCAAGAGACCCAGTACTTC.

This clonotype has a count of ten or more. The chain uses TRBV5-1 and TRBJ2-1; D call uncertain. Germline V gives CDR1 SGHRS, CDR2 YFSETQ. CDR3 length equals 14 residues. V shed 0 bases and J shed 4 bases, with 8 bases lying between them. CDR3: CASSLEILYNEQFF. CDR3 bases: TGCGCCAGCAGCTTGGAAATACTTTACAATGAGCAGTTCTTC.

This clonotype showed up many times. The chain couples TRBV6-2 or TRBV6-3 to TRBJ1-1, with D unclear. The germline V gene has CDR1 MNHEY and CDR2 SVGEGT. Trimming took off 6 bases at V and 4 bases at J, with 15 bases between the two ends. The CDR3 totals 14 residues. In nucleotides, the CDR3 is TGTGCCAGCAGCCCTGAGTACTGGGGCACTGAAGCTTTCTTT. It translates to CASSPEYWGTEAFF.

In its sample, this clonotype was seen many times. V gene TRBV7-9 combines with J gene TRBJ1-1; the D is unclear. The germline gives CDR1 SEHNR, CDR2 FQNEAQ (reference sequence). CDR3 size: 15 residues. V lost 3 bases to trimming and J lost 1 base, with 12 bases between them. CDR3 DNA sequence: TGTGCCAGCAGCTTTTTCTCCACTTCGAACACTGAAGCTTTCTTT. Encoded protein: CASSFFSTSNTEAFF.

This clonotype was seen at least ten times. V usage is TRBV5-1 and J usage is TRBJ2-3; D uncertain. CDR3 length: 14 amino acids. Germline V gene sequence: CDR1 SGHRS, CDR2 YFSETQ. Trimming cost V 10 bases and J 4 bases, with 19 bases left between them. The CDR3, as DNA: TGCGCCTCAGGTCTCCTAGGAGAGGCAGATACGCAGTATTTT. Translating it yields CASGLLGEADTQYF.

The CDR3: CASSSGPDRAAHF. The DNA for the CDR3 is TGTGCCAGCAGCTCAGGCCCCGACAGGGCCGCCCACTTT. The chain links TRBV7-8 to TRBJ1-6; TRBD1 aligns across 7 bases. CDR3 size: 13 residues. Trimming took 4 bases from V and 18 from J; bases not matched to a gene: 12. Per germline, CDR1 SGHVS and CDR2 FQNEAQ.

This clonotype was seen at least ten times. CDR3 protein: CASSQTHPIQGRVVRNTEAFF. CDR3 nucleotides: TGCGCCAGCAGTCAAACTCACCCGATACAGGGTAGAGTTGTGAGGAACACTGAAGCTTTCTTT. The chain links TRBV23-1 to TRBJ1-1; possibly TRBD1 for D (6 bases). TRBV23-1 is recorded as an ORF, its role being uncertain. This CDR3 spans 21 amino acids. Trimming stripped 2 bases from V and 1 base from J, with 29 bases between.

At least ten counts were recorded for this clonotype. This chain connects TRBV20-1 to TRBJ1-5; D perhaps matches TRBD1 (5 bases). The CDR3 runs to 14 residues. V was clipped by 6 bases and J by 2 bases, with 14 bases between them. Germline loops: CDR1 DFQATT, CDR2 SNEGSKA (reference sequence). This CDR3 reads CSATPGGGNQPQHF. CDR3 DNA: TGCAGTGCCACCCCTGGGGGGGGCAATCAGCCCCAGCATTTT.

V and J are TRBV28 and TRBJ2-7; D is uncertain. The CDR3 sequence is 11 residues long. Between the trimmed V and J ends, which lost 3 bases and 7 bases, there was a span of 7 bases. Germline V gene sequence: CDR1 MDHEN, CDR2 SYDVKM. CDR3 amino acids: CASSFMGEQYF. The DNA for the CDR3 is TGTGCCAGCAGTTTTATGGGGGAGCAGTACTTC.

At least ten counts were recorded for this clonotype. This chain joins TRBV7-2 and TRBJ2-4; TRBD1 matches 9 bases. The CDR3 length is 15 residues. Unmatched junction bases numbered 10, after V lost 5 bases and J lost 8 bases. Germline lookup yields CDR1 SGHTA and CDR2 FQGNSA. The CDR3 bases are TGTGCCAGCAGCGGGGGACAGGGCAGAGTAGACATTCAGTACTTC. Protein product: CASSGGQGRVDIQYF.

A word on this clonotype: One end of the junction fails to match germline, which may point to a read error. The gene calls are TRBV10-3 and TRBJ2-7; 9 positions match TRBD1. The CDR3 sequence is 14 residues long. Germline values: CDR1 ENHRY, CDR2 SYGVKD. DNA of the CDR3: TGTGCCATCAGCCCGGGACAGGGATATCCTAAGCAAGATTTC. Encoded protein: CAISPGQGYPKQDF.

The table lists this clonotype with many counts. This chain uses TRBV7-2 with TRBJ2-3; D is possibly TRBD2 (5 bases). CDR1 and CDR2 (germline): SGHTA, FQGNSA. This CDR3 has 15 amino acids. The V and J ends lost 5 bases and 1 base respectively, with 13 bases between them. The CDR3 is CASSPDSLGTDTQYF. DNA for the CDR3: TGTGCCAGCAGCCCGGACTCCCTGGGCACAGATACGCAGTATTTT.

This clonotype was detected many times. The rearrangement joins TRBV28 to TRBJ1-4, with D tentatively TRBD1 (5 bases). Trimming removed 5 bases at V and 4 bases at J, with 11 bases between. The CDR3 is 14 residues long. The germline gives CDR1 MDHEN, CDR2 SYDVKM. The DNA for the CDR3 is TGTGCCAGCAGTGAGGGACGGCTTAATGAAAAACTGTTTTTT. Its translation: CASSEGRLNEKLFF.

This clonotype appeared a few times. The chain has TRBV5-1 and TRBJ1-1, with D perhaps matching TRBD1 (5 bases). This CDR3 has 15 residues. The V gene lost 2 bases and the J gene lost 0 bases, with 11 bases spanning the gap. Germline CDR1 is SGHRS and CDR2 is YFSETQ. CDR3: CASSFGTVMNTEAFF. The CDR3 region has the DNA TGCGCCAGCAGCTTCGGGACCGTAATGAACACTGAAGCTTTCTTT.

This clonotype was counted at least ten times. This chain uses TRBV7-8 with TRBJ1-2; a possible D gene is TRBD1 (5 bases). The V end was cut by 1 base, the J end by 3 bases, with 12 bases between. The germline V gene has CDR1 SGHVS and CDR2 FQNEAQ. This CDR3 has 15 residues. For the CDR3, the DNA is TGTGCCAGCAGCTTAGGGGACTCCTTATACTATGGCTACACCTTC. Its translation: CASSLGDSLYYGYTF. Looking up the rest from reference TRBV7-8 and TRBJ1-2 gives the full variable domain: GAGVSQSPRYKVAKRGQDVALRCDPISGHVSLFWYQQALGQGPEFLTYFQNEAQLDKSGLPSDRFFAERPEGSVSTLKIQRTQQEDSAVYLCASSLGDSLYYGYTFGSGTRLTVV.

This clonotype has ten or more counts. V is TRBV4-1 and J is TRBJ2-1; D remains ambiguous. Trimming stripped 5 bases from V and 7 bases from J, with 12 bases between. Germline V CDR1 and CDR2: MGHRA, YSYEKL. The CDR3 contains 13 residues. The DNA for the CDR3 is TGCGCCAGCAGCGAATGGGCTGTAAATGAGCAGTTCTTC. Protein sequence: CASSEWAVNEQFF.

This chain links TRBV27 with TRBJ1-1, with a tentative D call TRBD1 (6 bases). The V end was cut by 6 bases, the J end by 3 bases, with 23 bases between. Germline CDR1 reads MNHEY; CDR2 reads SMNVEV (reference sequence). The CDR3 is made up of 17 amino acids. For the CDR3, the DNA is TGTGCCAGCAGCCAACGCCGGACAGCCTTGGATCACACTGAAGCTTTCTTT. Its translation is CASSQRRTALDHTEAFF.

This clonotype was picked up many times. This chain links TRBV4-2 with TRBJ2-5, with D tentatively TRBD1 (5 bases). V was trimmed by 0 bases and J by 6 bases, leaving 8 bases between them. The CDR3 covers 13 residues. Germline V gene sequence: CDR1 LGHNA, CDR2 YNFKEQ. As DNA, the CDR3 is TGTGCCAGCAGCCAAGATGGGGCTCAGACCCAGTACTTC. It translates to CASSQDGAQTQYF.

The V and J genes are TRBV20-1 and TRBJ2-1; D possibly corresponds to TRBD1 (6 bases). Germline CDR1 DFQATT, CDR2 SNEGSKA (reference sequence). This CDR3 comprises 13 residues. Trimming stripped 3 bases from V and 8 bases from J, with 14 bases between. The CDR3 reads CSASRGHGYEQFF. CDR3 coding DNA: TGCAGTGCTAGTCGGGGACACGGGTATGAGCAGTTCTTC.

This clonotype showed up many times. The chain carries TRBV29-1 and TRBJ1-4; no reliable D call. V lost 4 bases and J lost 8, with 17 bases in between. This CDR3 contains 14 residues. The germline V gene has CDR1 SQVTM and CDR2 ANQGSEA. CDR3 sequence (DNA): TGCAGCGTTGGGTCTCCGGCGGTAGGGGAAAAACTGTTTTTT. Translating it yields CSVGSPAVGEKLFF.

This clonotype was recorded a few times. J is TRBJ1-2 and V is TRBV5-5, with TRBD1 matching over 8 bases. The V gene end was trimmed by 0 bases and the J gene end by 6 bases; junction bases not matched to a gene: 10. The CDR3 consists of 16 residues. Germline CDR1 and CDR2: SGHKS and YYEKEE (reference sequence). CDR3 amino acids: CASSLDRGQGVDGYTF. CDR3 bases: TGTGCCAGCAGCTTGGACCGAGGACAGGGTGTTGATGGCTACACCTTC.